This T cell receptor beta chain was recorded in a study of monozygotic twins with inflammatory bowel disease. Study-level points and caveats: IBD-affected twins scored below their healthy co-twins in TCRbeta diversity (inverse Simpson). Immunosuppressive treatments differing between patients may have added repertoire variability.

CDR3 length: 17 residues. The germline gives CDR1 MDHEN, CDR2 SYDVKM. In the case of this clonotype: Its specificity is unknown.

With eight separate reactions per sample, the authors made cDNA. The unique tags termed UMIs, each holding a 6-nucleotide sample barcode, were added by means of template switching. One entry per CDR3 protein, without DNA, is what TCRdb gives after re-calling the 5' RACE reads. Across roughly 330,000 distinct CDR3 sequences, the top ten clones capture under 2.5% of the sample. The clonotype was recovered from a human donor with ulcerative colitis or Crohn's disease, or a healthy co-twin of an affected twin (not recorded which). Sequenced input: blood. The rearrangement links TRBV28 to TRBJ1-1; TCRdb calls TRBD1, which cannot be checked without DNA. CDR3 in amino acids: CASSSPRLKIMNTEAFF.